This T cell receptor beta chain was recorded in a study of cytomegalovirus exposure and HLA in healthy donors. Points from the study as a whole: TCR sequences were mostly rare, though some public TCRs occurred in many donors. The classifier was said to identify cytomegalovirus status with high specificity and sensitivity.

Method: immunoSEQ multiplex PCR; TCRdb's copy keeps in-frame clones and lacks some. The sample shows 300,000 to 400,000 clones, roughly 90% of them seen only once. This clone has just a few counts. Antigen unknown. The specimen was PBMCs. The TCR sequence derives from a man aged 30 to 39 in good health and CMV-seronegative.

The CDR3 DNA follows: TGTGCCAGCAGCCCGGGTCCTGAAGCTTTCTTT. Encoded protein: CASSPGPEAFF. V gene TRBV2 combines with J gene TRBJ1-1; D is uncertain. This CDR3 comprises 11 residues. Trimming left V 6 bases short and J 6 bases short, with 8 bases between. CDR1 and CDR2 from the germline V gene are SNHLY and FYNNEI.